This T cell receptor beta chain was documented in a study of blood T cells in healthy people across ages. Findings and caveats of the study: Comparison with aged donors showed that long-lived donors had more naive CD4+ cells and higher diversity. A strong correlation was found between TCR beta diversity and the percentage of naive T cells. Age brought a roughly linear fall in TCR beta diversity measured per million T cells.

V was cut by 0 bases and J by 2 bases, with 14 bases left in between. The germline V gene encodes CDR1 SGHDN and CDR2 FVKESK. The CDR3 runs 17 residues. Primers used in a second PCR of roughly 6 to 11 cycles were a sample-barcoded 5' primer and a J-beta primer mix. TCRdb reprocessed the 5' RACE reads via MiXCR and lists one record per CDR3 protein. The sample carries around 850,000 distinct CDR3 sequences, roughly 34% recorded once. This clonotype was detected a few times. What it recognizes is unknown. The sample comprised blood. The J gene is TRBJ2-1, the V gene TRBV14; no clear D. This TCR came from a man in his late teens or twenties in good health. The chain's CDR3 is CASSQDGSGIAYNEQFF. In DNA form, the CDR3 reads TGTGCCAGCAGCCAAGATGGGTCAGGTATCGCCTACAATGAGCAGTTCTTC. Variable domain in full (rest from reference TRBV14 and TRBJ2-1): EAGVTQFPSHSVIEKGQTVTLRCDPISGHDNLYWYRRVMGKEIKFLLHFVKESKQDESGMPNNRFLAERTGGTYSTLKVQPAELEDSGVYFCASSQDGSGIAYNEQFFGPGTRLTVL.